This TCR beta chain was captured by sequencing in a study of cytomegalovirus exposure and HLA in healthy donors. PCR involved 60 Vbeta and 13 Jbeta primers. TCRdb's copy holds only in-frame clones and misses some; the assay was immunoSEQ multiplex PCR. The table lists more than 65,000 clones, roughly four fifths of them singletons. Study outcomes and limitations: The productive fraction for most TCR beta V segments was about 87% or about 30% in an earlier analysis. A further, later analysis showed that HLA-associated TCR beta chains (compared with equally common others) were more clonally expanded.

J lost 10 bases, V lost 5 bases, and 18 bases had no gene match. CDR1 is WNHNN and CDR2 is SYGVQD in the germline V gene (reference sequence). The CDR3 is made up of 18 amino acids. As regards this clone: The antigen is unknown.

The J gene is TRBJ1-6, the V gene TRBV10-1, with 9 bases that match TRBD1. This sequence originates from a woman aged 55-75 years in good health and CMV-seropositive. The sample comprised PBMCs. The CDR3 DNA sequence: TGCGCCAGCAGTCGAAACCGGGACAGGGCCTCCAGTGGATCACCCCTCCACTTT. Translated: CASSRNRDRASSGSPLHF.